The rows below give T cell receptor beta chains drawn from one sample of a study of blood T cell repertoires in COVID-19. TCRdb's table, derived via immunoSEQ multiplex PCR, lists solely in-frame clones and lacks some. The sample yields approximately 180,000 clones, more than 80% seen once. The sequenced sample was peripheral blood. All receptors come from a woman older than 75 with COVID-19, enrolled during active disease. CDR3s include the opening cysteine and the closing phenylalanine or tryptophan. A D gene is named only where the DNA matches it firmly. Some rows mark clone size as missing; the rest say once, few, many or name a class of expanded clone.

size: NA
D: NA
J: TRBJ1-2
V: TRBV6-2/TRBV6-3
DNA: TGTGCCAGCAGTTACTTAGGGACACCGGGCTACACCTTC
CDR3: CASSYLGTPGYTF

size: NA
D: NA
J: TRBJ1-3
V: TRBV10-3
DNA: TGTGCCATCAGCGCACAGGATTCCCGCTCGGCCTCAGGGACCATATATTTT
CDR3: CAISAQDSRSASGTIYF

size: NA
D: NA
J: TRBJ1-2
V: TRBV5-6
DNA: TGTGCCAGCAGAGCCCCCTCGGGGGAAGGTGGCTACACCTTC
CDR3: CASRAPSGEGGYTF

size: NA
D: NA
J: TRBJ1-1
V: TRBV9
DNA: TGTGCCAGCAGCGCATCCGGGACACAGAACACTGAAGCTTTCTTT
CDR3: CASSASGTQNTEAFF

size: NA
D: NA
J: TRBJ1-2
V: TRBV28
DNA: TGTGCCAGCAGACCCGACCTCCGGACAGCCAGTAACTATGGCTACACCTTC
CDR3: CASRPDLRTASNYGYTF

size: once
D: NA
J: TRBJ1-5
V: TRBV15
DNA: TGTGCCACCAGCAGGCAGGGTGGCAATCAGCCCCAGCATTTT
CDR3: CATSRQGGNQPQHF

size: NA
D: NA
J: TRBJ2-3
V: TRBV5-4
DNA: TGTGCCAGCAGCTTGGGGGGGCCGAGCACAGATACGCAGTATTTT
CDR3: CASSLGGPSTDTQYF

size: once
D: NA
J: TRBJ2-1
V: TRBV5-1
DNA: TGCGCCAGCAGCTTGGAGGGGGGAGGGCCCTACAATGAGCAGTTCTTC
CDR3: CASSLEGGGPYNEQFF

size: NA
D: TRBD1
J: TRBJ2-3
V: TRBV11-2
DNA: TGTGCCAGCAGCGGTCTATGGGACAGCTACACAGATACGCAGTATTTT
CDR3: CASSGLWDSYTDTQYF

size: NA
D: TRBD1
J: TRBJ2-7
V: TRBV27
DNA: TGTGCCAGCAGCCCTGGACAGGGGACCTTTTCCTACGAGCAGTACTTC
CDR3: CASSPGQGTFSYEQYF

size: NA
D: TRBD1
J: TRBJ2-4
V: TRBV30
DNA: TGTGCCTGGACCGGGGACAGCAAAAACATTCAGTACTTC
CDR3: CAWTGDSKNIQYF

size: NA
D: TRBD2
J: TRBJ2-5
V: TRBV29-1
DNA: TGCAGCATTGGAGGGACTAGCGGGAGCCCTCACGAGACCCAGTACTTC
CDR3: CSIGGTSGSPHETQYF

size: medium-sized
D: TRBD1
J: TRBJ1-2
V: TRBV28
DNA: TGTGCCAGCAGGCCGGGACAGACCTATGGCTACACCTTC
CDR3: CASRPGQTYGYTF

size: medium-sized
D: TRBD2
J: TRBJ2-2
V: TRBV28
DNA: TGTGCCAGCAGACCGACTAGCGCGAACACCGGGGAGCTGTTTTTT
CDR3: CASRPTSANTGELFF

size: NA
D: TRBD1
J: TRBJ2-7
V: TRBV27
DNA: TGTGCCAGCAAAAAGGGACAGGGAAGCTACGAGCAGTACTTC
CDR3: CASKKGQGSYEQYF

size: few
D: TRBD1
J: TRBJ1-6
V: TRBV6-5
DNA: TGTGCCAGCAGGGTTGACAGGGCACCCCTCCACTTT
CDR3: CASRVDRAPLHF

size: NA
D: TRBD1
J: TRBJ1-6
V: TRBV6-2/TRBV6-3
DNA: TGTGCCAGCAGTTCCCGGACAGGGGGTTATAATTCACCCCTCCACTTT
CDR3: CASSSRTGGYNSPLHF

size: NA
D: TRBD1
J: TRBJ2-7
V: TRBV14
DNA: TGTGCCAGCAGCCCCGGACAGGGGGCGTGGGAGCAGTACTTC
CDR3: CASSPGQGAWEQYF

size: NA
D: NA
J: TRBJ2-2
V: TRBV7-9
DNA: TGTGCCAGCAGCGAAGACAGCACCGGGGAGCTGTTTTTT
CDR3: CASSEDSTGELFF

size: NA
D: NA
J: TRBJ1-1
V: TRBV27
DNA: TGTGCCAGCAGTTTAGGGGGGGGAAACACTGAAGCTTTCTTT
CDR3: CASSLGGGNTEAFF

size: few
D: NA
J: TRBJ1-1
V: TRBV5-1
DNA: TGCGCCAGCAGCTACACAGGGACAACGGCTTTCTTT
CDR3: CASSYTGTTAFF

size: few
D: TRBD1
J: TRBJ2-5
V: TRBV6-2/TRBV6-3
DNA: TGTGCCAGCAGTCGTAACAGGGGATTAGGAGAGACCCAGTACTTC
CDR3: CASSRNRGLGETQYF

size: NA
D: NA
J: TRBJ1-2
V: TRBV5-1
DNA: TGCGCCAGCAGCCCAGGCGGGGGAGCTAACTATGGCTACACCTTC
CDR3: CASSPGGGANYGYTF

size: few
D: TRBD1
J: TRBJ2-2
V: TRBV5-1
DNA: TGCGCCAGCAGCTTGCCCGACAGGGCTGCCGGGGAGCTGTTTTTT
CDR3: CASSLPDRAAGELFF

size: few
D: NA
J: TRBJ1-5
V: TRBV25-1
DNA: TGTGCCAGCAGGGGAAGGGGCATCAATCAGCCCCAGCATTTT
CDR3: CASRGRGINQPQHF

size: NA
D: TRBD1
J: TRBJ1-4
V: TRBV5-1
DNA: TGCGCCAGCAGCTCGGACAGGAATGGAGAAAAACTGTTTTTT
CDR3: CASSSDRNGEKLFF

size: NA
D: NA
J: TRBJ2-6
V: TRBV6-5
DNA: TGTGCCAGCAGTTACCTGAGCGCTGGGGCCAACGTCCTGACTTTC
CDR3: CASSYLSAGANVLTF

size: NA
D: NA
J: TRBJ2-1
V: TRBV6-1
DNA: TGTGCCAGCAGTGATAGTCAGGGCCCCCACAATGAGCAGTTCTTC
CDR3: CASSDSQGPHNEQFF

size: NA
D: NA
J: TRBJ2-2
V: TRBV19
DNA: TGTGCCAGTAGTTTTAGCGGGAACACCGGGGAGCTGTTTTTT
CDR3: CASSFSGNTGELFF

size: few
D: TRBD1
J: TRBJ2-7
V: TRBV16
DNA: TGTGCCAGCAGCCAAGACTTGGGGACAGGGAATAACGAGCAGTACTTC
CDR3: CASSQDLGTGNNEQYF

size: NA
D: NA
J: TRBJ1-1
V: TRBV7-2
DNA: TGTGCCAGCAGCTTATTCAGGGCAGGCACTGAAGCTTTCTTT
CDR3: CASSLFRAGTEAFF

size: NA
D: NA
J: TRBJ2-7
V: TRBV5-1
DNA: TGCGCCAGCAGCTTGGTGGTAGCGGCCCGGGACGAGCAGTACTTC
CDR3: CASSLVVAARDEQYF

size: NA
D: NA
J: TRBJ2-2
V: TRBV7-9
DNA: TGTGCCAGCACCCCAGGGAATTCGAACACCGGGGAGCTGTTTTTT
CDR3: CASTPGNSNTGELFF

size: NA
D: TRBD1
J: TRBJ1-1
V: TRBV11-1
DNA: TGTGCCAGCAGCTTACCACAGGGGCCGAACACTGAAGCTTTCTTT
CDR3: CASSLPQGPNTEAFF

size: large
D: TRBD1
J: TRBJ2-1
V: TRBV24-1
DNA: TGTGCCACCGGTGGAGGTTTGGACAGGGTTAATGAGCAGTTCTTC
CDR3: CATGGGLDRVNEQFF

size: NA
D: NA
J: TRBJ1-1
V: TRBV5-6
DNA: TGTGCCAGCAGCTTGTCCGGGGGCACTGAAGCTTTCTTT
CDR3: CASSLSGGTEAFF

size: NA
D: NA
J: TRBJ1-2
V: TRBV5-1
DNA: TGCGCCAGCAGAGGACAGTACTATGGCTACACCTTC
CDR3: CASRGQYYGYTF

size: NA
D: TRBD2
J: TRBJ2-5
V: TRBV24-1
DNA: TGTGCCACGAGTGGCCCCGGGAGGCTGCAAGAGACCCAGTACTTC
CDR3: CATSGPGRLQETQYF

size: NA
D: TRBD2
J: TRBJ2-5
V: TRBV7-3
DNA: TGTGCCAGCAGCTTCGGGGGGCAAGAGACCCAGTACTTC
CDR3: CASSFGGQETQYF

size: NA
D: TRBD1
J: TRBJ1-1
V: TRBV5-1
DNA: TGCGCCAGCAGCTCTCGGACAGGGAACACTGAAGCTTTCTTT
CDR3: CASSSRTGNTEAFF

size: NA
D: NA
J: TRBJ2-4
V: TRBV4-1
DNA: TGCGCCAGCAGCCAAATAGCGTTTTACAAAAACATTCAGTACTTC
CDR3: CASSQIAFYKNIQYF

size: NA
D: TRBD1
J: TRBJ2-5
V: TRBV7-2
DNA: TGTGCCAGCAGCTTGAACAGGGGGCAGCGACGACAAGAGACCCAGTACTTC
CDR3: CASSLNRGQRRQETQYF

size: NA
D: NA
J: TRBJ1-1
V: TRBV6-2/TRBV6-3
DNA: TGTGCCAGCAGTTACTACAGTACGAACACTGAAGCTTTCTTT
CDR3: CASSYYSTNTEAFF

size: NA
D: TRBD1
J: TRBJ1-4
V: TRBV5-5
DNA: TGTGCCAGCAGCCTCCAGACAGGGGCGGATGAAAAACTGTTTTTT
CDR3: CASSLQTGADEKLFF

size: NA
D: TRBD2
J: TRBJ2-1
V: TRBV12-3/TRBV12-4
DNA: TGTGCCAGCAGTTCGGGACTAGCTCCTGAGCAGTTCTTC
CDR3: CASSSGLAPEQFF

size: NA
D: NA
J: TRBJ2-7
V: TRBV11-3
DNA: TGTGCCAGCAGCCCACAGGGTTTCCCCTACGAGCAGTACTTC
CDR3: CASSPQGFPYEQYF

size: NA
D: TRBD1
J: TRBJ2-5
V: TRBV5-1
DNA: TGCGCCAGCAGCTTGGGGGGACAGGGGCTCACCCAAGAGACCCAGTACTTC
CDR3: CASSLGGQGLTQETQYF

size: once
D: NA
J: TRBJ1-2
V: TRBV11-3
DNA: TGTGCCAGCAGCTTAGGGGGCCAGGACCCATATGGCTACACCTTC
CDR3: CASSLGGQDPYGYTF

size: NA
D: TRBD2
J: TRBJ2-3
V: TRBV29-1
DNA: TGCAGCGCAGGGACTAGCGGGAGGGCCGGGACTTCTTCCCGGTATTTT
CDR3: CSAGTSGRAGTSSRYF

size: NA
D: TRBD1
J: TRBJ1-1
V: TRBV14
DNA: TGTGCCAGCAGCCAAGTCCAGGGGGCGAACACTGAAGCTTTCTTT
CDR3: CASSQVQGANTEAFF

size: NA
D: NA
J: TRBJ2-1
V: TRBV13
DNA: TGTGCCAGCAGCTTAGGGTTAAACTCCTACAATGAGCAGTTCTTC
CDR3: CASSLGLNSYNEQFF

size: NA
D: NA
J: TRBJ1-5
V: TRBV28
DNA: TGTGCCAGCAGTTTTTTGTTACCGTCGGCCCAGCATTTT
CDR3: CASSFLLPSAQHF

size: NA
D: TRBD2
J: TRBJ2-7
V: TRBV6-1
DNA: TGTGCCAGCAGTGGGGGAGGGCTGGCTCTCGTAATCGGGGAGCAGTACTTC
CDR3: CASSGGGLALVIGEQYF